A single sample is the source of the 9 T cell receptor beta chains below, sequenced in a study of blood T cell repertoires in COVID-19. Sequencing used immunoSEQ multiplex PCR; TCRdb keeps in-frame clones, though not all of them. Among 110,000 to 150,000 clones listed, about 87% were seen once. Sequencing used peripheral blood. These receptors originate from a woman between 40 and 55 years old with acute or convalescent COVID-19.

The rearrangement uses TRBV2 and TRBJ2-1, with a possible D match to TRBD2 (6 bases). CDR3 length: 16 residues. The V end was cut by 4 bases, the J end by 0 bases, with 13 bases between. The germline V gene encodes CDR1 SNHLY and CDR2 FYNNEI. In DNA, the CDR3 is TGTGCCAGCAGTGCGGGACTGCGGAGCTCCTACAATGAGCAGTTCTTC. Its translation is CASSAGLRSSYNEQFF. The variable domain in full, with the rest retrieved from reference TRBV2 and TRBJ2-1, is EPEVTQTPSHQVTQMGQEVILRCVPISNHLYFYWYRQILGQKVEFLVSFYNNEISEKSEIFDDQFSVERPDGSNFTLKIRSTKLEDSAMYFCASSAGLRSSYNEQFFGPGTRLTVL.

This clone was seen a handful of times. A junction end diverges from the germline sequence, so it may reflect a read error. The chain has TRBV14 and TRBJ1-2, with 7 bases aligning to TRBD1. The germline V gene encodes CDR1 SGHDN and CDR2 FVKESK. The CDR3 consists of 12 residues. This CDR3 reads CASSQDWGQPYF. In nucleotides, the CDR3 is TGTGCCAGCAGCCAAGATTGGGGACAGCCTTACTTC. The full variable domain, its missing parts supplied by reference TRBV14 and TRBJ1-2, is EAGVTQFPSHSVIEKGQTVTLRCDPISGHDNLYWYRRVMGKEIKFLLHFVKESKQDESGMPNNRFLAERTGGTYSTLKVQPAELEDSGVYFCASSQDWGQPYFGSGTRLTVV.

The J gene is TRBJ1-5, the V gene TRBV12-5; the D is unclear. In germline, CDR1 is LGHNT, CDR2 FRNRAP. The CDR3 length is 14 residues. Deletions cut 5 bases from V and 4 bases from J, with 12 bases between. The CDR3 protein is CASGTQDFNQPQHF. In nucleotides, the CDR3 is TGTGCTAGTGGTACCCAGGATTTTAATCAGCCCCAGCATTTT. The full variable domain, rest sourced from reference TRBV12-5 and TRBJ1-5, is DARVTQTPRHKVTEMGQEVTMRCQPILGHNTVFWYRQTMMQGLELLAYFRNRAPLDDSGMPKDRFSAEMPDATLATLKIQPSEPRDSAVYFCASGTQDFNQPQHFGDGTRLSIL.

The V gene is TRBV4-3, the J gene TRBJ1-4; no definite D call. The germline V and J ends were trimmed by 0 bases and 0 bases, with 14 bases remaining between them. The germline CDR1 and CDR2 sequences are LGHNA and YSLEER. CDR3 size: 18 residues. CDR3 in amino acids: CASSQDRRGLATNEKLFF. The CDR3 bases are TGCGCCAGCAGCCAAGATAGACGAGGTCTTGCAACTAATGAAAAACTGTTTTTT.

The chain carries TRBV5-1 and TRBJ2-7; 8 nucleotides agree with TRBD1. The V gene end was trimmed by 6 bases and the J gene end by 0 bases; junction bases not matched to a gene: 5. This CDR3 region has 14 residues. CDR1 and CDR2 from the germline V gene are SGHRS and YFSETQ. The CDR3 loop reads CASKDGTGSYEQYF. In DNA form, the CDR3 reads TGCGCCAGCAAAGATGGGACAGGCTCCTACGAGCAGTACTTC. Full variable domain (rest looked up from reference TRBV5-1 and TRBJ2-7): KAGVTQTPRYLIKTRGQQVTLSCSPISGHRSVSWYQQTPGQGLQFLFEYFSETQRNKGNFPGRFSGRQFSNSRSEMNVSTLELGDSALYLCASKDGTGSYEQYFGPGTRLTVT.

This chain joins TRBV7-3 and TRBJ2-5; 12 bases align to TRBD2. V was clipped by 5 bases and J by 5 bases; unmatched bases: 6. The CDR3 has 15 residues. Per the germline V gene, CDR1 is SGHTA and CDR2 is FQGTGA. The CDR3 coding sequence is TGTGCCAGCAGCCAGACTAGCGGGGGAAGCGAGACCCAGTACTTC. It yields the protein CASSQTSGGSETQYF.

The chain couples TRBV6-2 or TRBV6-3 to TRBJ1-2, with unresolved D. The length of the CDR3 is 11 residues. Trimming removed 4 bases at V and 6 bases at J, with 6 bases between. CDR1 and CDR2 (germline): MNHEY, SVGEGT. CDR3 bases: TGTGCCAGCAGTTCTCGGGATGGCTACACCTTC. Its protein product is CASSSRDGYTF.

V gene TRBV19 combines with J gene TRBJ1-5; perhaps TRBD1 as D (5 bases). Trimming cost V 4 bases and J 4 bases, with 11 bases left between them. The CDR3 totals 14 residues. Germline V lookup: CDR1 LNHDA, CDR2 SQIVND (reference sequence). CDR3 coding DNA: TGTGCCAGTAGTAAGGGTGGGGCTAATCAGCCCCAGCATTTT. Translating it yields CASSKGGANQPQHF.

This clone was observed a handful of times. J is TRBJ1-2 and V is TRBV18; D is possibly TRBD1 (6 bases). V was cut by 4 bases and J by 4 bases, with 16 bases left in between. The CDR3 totals 15 residues. Germline V lookup: CDR1 KGHSH, CDR2 LQKENI. The CDR3 coding sequence is TGTGCCAGCTCACACGCACAGGGTCGAAGCTATGGCTACACCTTC. This sequence encodes CASSHAQGRSYGYTF.